The rows below give T cell receptor beta chains drawn from one sample of a study of CD8+CD57+ T cells in acquired aplastic anemia. TCRdb independently ran MiXCR on the reads; one entry per CDR3 protein. This table holds roughly 150,000 distinct CDR3 sequences, around 50% found once. Sequencing was performed on sorted CD4+, CD8+, or CD8+CD57+ T cells (not recorded which) from PBMCs. Every receptor here comes from a human donor with aplastic anemia. CDR3s leave out the opening cysteine and the closing phenylalanine or tryptophan. A clone size is listed for some rows: how often the clone was seen (once, few, many), or a class if it is expanded.

J gene: TRBJ2-7
V gene: TRBV7-2
clone size: medium-sized
CDR3 protein: ASRLAGEAEQY

J gene: TRBJ2-3
V gene: TRBV4-2
clone size: many
CDR3 protein: ASSQDTGYTQY

J gene: TRBJ1-6
V gene: TRBV5-1
clone size: .
CDR3 protein: ASSLAEGLGNSPLH

J gene: TRBJ2-5
V gene: TRBV5-6
clone size: many
CDR3 protein: ASSLRLGKETQY

J gene: TRBJ2-7
V gene: TRBV19
clone size: many
CDR3 protein: ASTVDGRSYEQY

J gene: TRBJ2-3
V gene: TRBV10-1
clone size: .
CDR3 protein: ASSGYITDTQY

J gene: TRBJ1-3
V gene: TRBV6-1
clone size: .
CDR3 protein: ASRNPGAGSTIY

J gene: TRBJ1-6
V gene: TRBV5-6
clone size: .
CDR3 protein: ASSLVPGGGSPLH

J gene: TRBJ2-7
V gene: TRBV24-1
clone size: .
CDR3 protein: ATSDSGTSAYSEQY

J gene: TRBJ2-7
V gene: TRBV5-1
clone size: many
CDR3 protein: ASSTPGGANDEQY

J gene: TRBJ2-3
V gene: TRBV11-1
clone size: few
CDR3 protein: ASSPGQLLSTDTQY

J gene: TRBJ2-3
V gene: TRBV9
clone size: many
CDR3 protein: ASSVDGQVRTDTQY

J gene: TRBJ2-7
V gene: TRBV28
clone size: many
CDR3 protein: ASSLGGSANEQY

J gene: TRBJ2-7
V gene: TRBV14
clone size: many
CDR3 protein: ASSRNTGGEQY

J gene: TRBJ1-1
V gene: TRBV20-1
clone size: medium-sized
CDR3 protein: SARRIHTEAF

J gene: TRBJ1-5
V gene: TRBV2
clone size: .
CDR3 protein: ASIGDRAPNQPQH

J gene: TRBJ2-3
V gene: TRBV15
clone size: .
CDR3 protein: ATSSEGRLDTQY

J gene: TRBJ2-7
V gene: TRBV9
clone size: .
CDR3 protein: ASSVSGLQGRYISYEQY

J gene: TRBJ2-1
V gene: TRBV11-2
clone size: .
CDR3 protein: ASSVFFDSLNYNEQF

J gene: TRBJ2-7
V gene: TRBV7-9
clone size: many
CDR3 protein: ASNQIWDKQSYEQY

J gene: TRBJ1-1
V gene: TRBV28
clone size: many
CDR3 protein: ASGTGGAF

J gene: TRBJ1-2
V gene: TRBV27
clone size: many
CDR3 protein: ASTSDYNYGYT

J gene: TRBJ2-1
V gene: TRBV7-2
clone size: many
CDR3 protein: ASSLVQLTNNEQF

J gene: TRBJ2-1
V gene: TRBV7-2
clone size: many
CDR3 protein: ASSLVWDSTEQF

J gene: TRBJ1-1
V gene: TRBV11-2
clone size: many
CDR3 protein: ASSPKMGVWTEAF

J gene: TRBJ1-2
V gene: TRBV29-1
clone size: .
CDR3 protein: SVDGDGYT

J gene: TRBJ2-7
V gene: TRBV19
clone size: .
CDR3 protein: ASSVGQGGYEQY

J gene: TRBJ2-5
V gene: TRBV27
clone size: .
CDR3 protein: ASSLKGTHPRETQY